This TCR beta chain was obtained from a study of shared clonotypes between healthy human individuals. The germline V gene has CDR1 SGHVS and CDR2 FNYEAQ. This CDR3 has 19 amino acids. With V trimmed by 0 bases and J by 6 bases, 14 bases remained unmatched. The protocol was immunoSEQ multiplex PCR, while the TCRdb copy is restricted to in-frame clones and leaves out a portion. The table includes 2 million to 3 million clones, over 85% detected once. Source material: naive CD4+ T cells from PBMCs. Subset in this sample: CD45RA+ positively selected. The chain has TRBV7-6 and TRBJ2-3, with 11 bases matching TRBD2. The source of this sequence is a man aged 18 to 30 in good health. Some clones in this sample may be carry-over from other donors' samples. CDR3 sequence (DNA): TGTGCCAGCAGCTTAGCCCTCCAACTAGCGGGAGTGTTACGGGATACGCAGTATTTT. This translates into CASSLALQLAGVLRDTQYF.